The 29 T cell receptor beta chains given below trace back to one sample, sequenced in a study of T cells in Graves' hyperthyroidism and ophthalmopathy (dated by TCRdb to between 2017 and 2020). Libraries were built with multiplex PCR. Sequencing was carried out with an Illumina HiSeq 2000. The TCR beta CDR3 regions were amplified from RNA transcripts. The first round of RT-PCR for the TCR CDR3 was performed with the HTBI primer set and the Qiagen OneStep RT-PCR kit. TCRdb itself trimmed the public reads at Q25 with fastp, ran MiXCR and retained productive beta chains. When rows share a CDR3 protein, they turn into one entry using the most common DNA and genes. For this sample there are 500,000 to 750,000 distinct CDR3 sequences; 15% to 17% appear just once. Jointly, the top ten make up approximately 7% of the sample. Sequencing was carried out using blood. These receptors were taken from a woman aged 25 to 39 with Graves' hyperthyroidism.

This clonotype came up many times. This rearrangement joins TRBV11-2 to TRBJ1-3; D ambiguous. V lost 0 bases to trimming and J lost 0 bases, with 6 bases between them. This CDR3 has 15 residues. Germline V lookup: CDR1 SGHAT, CDR2 FQNNGV. CDR3 region: CASSLDGSSGNTIYF. As DNA, the CDR3 is TGTGCCAGCAGCTTAGACGGGAGCTCTGGAAACACCATATATTTT.

A note on this clonotype: With a much larger clone just one base away, this may be a read error. The rearrangement links TRBV27 to TRBJ2-7, with 13 bases lining up with TRBD2. The length of the CDR3 is 14 residues. J gave up 7 bases and V 6 bases, and 6 bases lay outside the gene matches. Per germline, CDR1 MNHEY and CDR2 SMNVEV (reference sequence). The CDR3 DNA is TGTGCCAGCAGAGGACTAGCGGGAGTGGGTGAGCAGTACTTC. This translates into CASRGLAGVGEQYF.

This clonotype was seen many times. V is TRBV30 and J is TRBJ2-7; possibly TRBD2 for D (5 bases). Trimming pared 0 bases from V and 3 bases from J, leaving 12 bases between. The CDR3 length is 14 residues. The germline CDR1 and CDR2 sequences are GTSNPN and SVGIG (reference sequence). This chain's CDR3 is CAWSVRPGNYEQYF. CDR3 coding DNA: TGTGCCTGGAGTGTACGGCCGGGGAACTACGAGCAGTACTTC.

The genes are TRBV20-1 and TRBJ1-5; TRBD1 might be the D (5 bases). Trimming cost V 3 bases and J 8 bases, with 17 bases left between them. CDR3 length equals 14 residues. Germline V gene lookup returns CDR1 DFQATT and CDR2 SNEGSKA (reference sequence). For the CDR3, the DNA is TGCAGTGCTAGGATACGGGGGGAAGGGAAGCCCCAGCATTTT. Its protein is CSARIRGEGKPQHF.

The chain couples TRBV20-1 to TRBJ2-7; TRBD1 matches at 8 bases. The CDR3 contains 13 residues. With V trimmed by 3 bases and J by 7 bases, 8 bases remained unmatched. Germline CDR1 reads DFQATT; CDR2 reads SNEGSKA (reference sequence). The CDR3, as DNA: TGCAGTGCTAGTCAGGGGGCGTGGAGGGAGCAGTACTTC. Its translation is CSASQGAWREQYF.

Regarding this clonotype: A much larger clone lies one base from this, so it may be a read error. The chain is built from TRBV10-3 and TRBJ2-7; D might be TRBD1 or TRBD2, each matching 5 bases. The CDR3 runs to 16 residues. Trimming pared 5 bases from V and 3 bases from J, leaving 20 bases between. Germline V gene sequence: CDR1 ENHRY, CDR2 SYGVKD. In DNA, the CDR3 is TGTGCCATCAGTCCGTCAACCGGGGCCTCCGGCTACGAGCAGTACTTC. Translated: CAISPSTGASGYEQYF.

This clonotype was counted at least ten times. The gene calls are TRBV6-1 and TRBJ2-1; D is unclear. The CDR3 totals 17 residues. Germline CDR1 and CDR2: MNHNS and SASEGT. V dropped 5 bases and J dropped 2 bases, with 19 bases sitting between them. DNA for the CDR3: TGTGCCAGCAGTCTTACCCTGGGGATCTATACCTACAATGAGCAGTTCTTC. This codes for CASSLTLGIYTYNEQFF.

This clonotype was seen at least ten times. The chain is built from TRBV7-6 and TRBJ2-5, with TRBD2 matching over 8 bases. The CDR3 spans 16 residues. V lost 3 bases to trimming and J lost 5 bases; unmatched junction nucleotides: 11. Looked up from germline, CDR1 is SGHVS and CDR2 is FNYEAQ. Written as DNA, the CDR3 is TGTGCCAGCAGCTTCCATGGGACTAGTGATATGGAGACCCAGTACTTC. Translating gives CASSFHGTSDMETQYF.

This clonotype was recorded many times. The chain carries TRBV11-2 and TRBJ2-7, with 11 bases identical to TRBD2. The germline V gene encodes CDR1 SGHAT and CDR2 FQNNGV. The length of the CDR3 is 14 residues. After removal of 5 bases from V and 6 bases from J, the junction contained 6 bases not matched to a gene. The CDR3 sequence: CASSIAGGPGEQYF. The CDR3 nucleotides are TGTGCCAGCAGCATAGCGGGAGGGCCGGGCGAGCAGTACTTC.

This clonotype was seen repeatedly, ten times or more. The junction differs from germline at one of its ends, possibly a read error. The rearrangement uses TRBV4-3 and TRBJ1-1; D may be TRBD1 (5 bases). The germline CDR1 and CDR2 sequences are LGHNA and YSLEER. The length of the CDR3 is 14 residues. The CDR3 loop is CASSQVSGDTEAFF. The CDR3 region has the DNA TGTGCCAGCAGCCAAGTGTCGGGGGACACTGAAGCTTTCTTT.

This clonotype showed up just a few times. The chain links TRBV20-1 to TRBJ2-1; 10 bases are shared with TRBD2. The CDR3 loop spans 16 amino acids. J gave up 5 bases and V 7 bases, and 14 bases lay outside the gene matches. Germline values: CDR1 DFQATT, CDR2 SNEGSKA (reference sequence). The CDR3 loop is CSVRLWSGLADNEQFF. The CDR3 DNA reads as TGCAGTGTCAGACTTTGGAGTGGACTAGCGGACAATGAGCAGTTCTTC.

DNA of the CDR3: TGTGCCAGCACCTGGTCGAAGATGGTGGAAGCTTTCTTT. Protein product: CASTWSKMVEAFF. The chain carries TRBV28 and TRBJ1-1; no definite D call. The CDR3 spans 13 residues. Deletions cut 7 bases from V and 8 bases from J, with 17 bases between. Germline V lookup: CDR1 MDHEN, CDR2 SYDVKM.

At least ten counts were recorded for this clonotype. The chain employs TRBV15 and TRBJ2-3; D not resolved. Looked up from germline, CDR1 is LNHNV and CDR2 is YYDKDF (reference sequence). Between the trimmed V and J ends, which lost 1 base and 0 bases, there was a span of 8 bases. The CDR3 covers 15 residues. The CDR3: CATSRGAESTDTQYF. The CDR3 coding sequence is TGTGCCACCAGCAGAGGGGCGGAGAGCACAGATACGCAGTATTTT.

This clonotype was picked up many times. The V call is TRBV3-1, the J call TRBJ2-3; 14 bases are a match to TRBD2. Germline V gives CDR1 LGHDT, CDR2 YNNKEL (reference sequence). This CDR3 has 17 residues. The junction had 3 bases not matched to a gene; V was cut back by 3 bases and J by 1 base. DNA for the CDR3: TGTGCCAGCAGCCAGGGGACTAGCGGGAGTGGCACAGATACGCAGTATTTT. As protein: CASSQGTSGSGTDTQYF.

The gene calls are TRBV10-3 and TRBJ2-7, with 9 positions matching TRBD2. Trimming took 3 bases from V and 9 from J; bases not matched to a gene: 12. The CDR3 length is 15 residues. Germline V gene sequence: CDR1 ENHRY, CDR2 SYGVKD. The CDR3 nucleotides are TGTGCCATCAGTGACGTAGCGGGAGTCATGGGGGGGCAGTACTTC. Its translation is CAISDVAGVMGGQYF.

In its sample, this clonotype was seen many times. The J gene is TRBJ2-7, the V gene TRBV20-1; 7 bases align to TRBD1. The CDR3 loop spans 15 amino acids. Germline assignment: CDR1 DFQATT and CDR2 SNEGSKA (reference sequence). The J segment lost 2 bases and the V segment lost 0 bases, leaving 7 bases of the junction unmatched. CDR3 loop: CSARDLKGAAYEQYF. In DNA, the CDR3 is TGCAGTGCTAGAGATCTCAAGGGGGCCGCCTACGAGCAGTACTTC.

This clonotype came up a few times. The junction shows a germline mismatch at one end, possibly a read error. V gene TRBV28 combines with J gene TRBJ2-1; 10 nucleotides align to TRBD1. The germline gives CDR1 MDHEN, CDR2 SYDVKM. The CDR3 is 14 residues long. The CDR3 loop reads CASSQGQGNNERFF. The CDR3 nucleotides are TGTGCCAGCAGCCAGGGACAGGGGAACAATGAGCGGTTCTTC.

The sample holds many counts of this clonotype. For the CDR3, the DNA is TGTGCCAGCAGTCCCGGGGACAGGGTTTTCGCAGATACGCAGTATTTT. Its protein is CASSPGDRVFADTQYF. The V gene is TRBV27, the J gene TRBJ2-3; 9 bases line up with TRBD1. The CDR3 length is 16 residues. V lost 5 bases to trimming and J lost 4 bases; unmatched junction nucleotides: 10. Germline values: CDR1 MNHEY, CDR2 SMNVEV (reference sequence).

In its sample, this clonotype was seen many times. The V call is TRBV6-2 or TRBV6-3, the J call TRBJ2-7, with 12 bases matching TRBD2. This CDR3 comprises 15 residues. Losses at the gene ends were 6 bases for V and 7 bases for J; bases not matched to a gene: 10. CDR1 is MNHEY, CDR2 SVGEGT, per germline. The CDR3 DNA reads TGTGCCAGCAGGCCCGGACTAGCGGGGTCTGAAGAGCAGTACTTC. Translating gives CASRPGLAGSEEQYF.

The gene calls are TRBV13 and TRBJ2-1; D is possibly TRBD1 (5 bases). The CDR3 is 15 residues long. Trimming took off 5 bases at V and 2 bases at J, with 13 bases between the two ends. Germline CDR1 PRHDT, CDR2 FYEKMQ (reference sequence). The CDR3 region has the DNA TGTGCCAGCAGCAGAACGCAGGGTGCCTACAATGAGCAGTTCTTC. It is translated as CASSRTQGAYNEQFF.

Many counts were recorded for this clonotype. This rearrangement joins TRBV12-3 or TRBV12-4 to TRBJ2-7; a weak D match, TRBD1 (6 bases). Trimming took 6 bases from V and 6 from J, leaving 18 bases between them. This CDR3 spans 14 amino acids. CDR3 loop: CASRDPRGSSEQYF. DNA for the CDR3: TGTGCCAGCAGGGACCCCAGGGGATCCAGCGAGCAGTACTTC.

This clonotype has ten or more counts. The CDR3 sequence is CATKWEGFSYNEQFF. For the CDR3, the DNA is TGTGCCACCAAATGGGAGGGCTTCTCCTACAATGAGCAGTTCTTC. The chain has TRBV6-1 and TRBJ2-1, with 7 bases matching TRBD2. The V gene end was trimmed by 10 bases and the J gene end by 0 bases; junction bases not matched to a gene: 9. The CDR3 runs to 15 residues. Germline V lookup: CDR1 MNHNS, CDR2 SASEGT.

V is TRBV5-1 and J is TRBJ2-1; 14 positions match TRBD2. Germline CDR1 SGHRS, CDR2 YFSETQ. Trimming at V came to 3 bases and at J to 7 bases, leaving 12 bases not matched to a gene. This CDR3 contains 18 residues. The CDR3 is CASSSTGTSGRMYNEQFF. In nucleotides, the CDR3 is TGCGCCAGCAGCTCGACCGGGACTAGCGGGAGAATGTATAATGAGCAGTTCTTC.

This clonotype was picked up many times. The chain links TRBV2 to TRBJ2-1; 9 bases map to TRBD1. The CDR3 contains 13 residues. Germline V gene sequence: CDR1 SNHLY, CDR2 FYNNEI. J was trimmed by 4 bases and V by 9 bases; bases with no gene match: 4. DNA for the CDR3: TGTGCCAGAGGACAGGGGCGATACAATGAGCAGTTCTTC. This encodes CARGQGRYNEQFF.

Only one count was recorded for this clonotype. The chain carries TRBV19 and TRBJ1-1; TRBD1 matches 8 bases. Germline CDR1 is LNHDA and CDR2 is SQIVND (reference sequence). This CDR3 contains 18 residues. V lost 1 base to trimming and J lost 0 bases; unmatched junction nucleotides: 10. CDR3 amino acids: CASSIVDYRGSLNTEAFF. CDR3 in DNA: TGTGCCAGTAGTATAGTGGACTACAGGGGGAGCTTGAACACTGAAGCTTTCTTT.

This clonotype appeared many times. The gene calls are TRBV12-3 or TRBV12-4 and TRBJ2-7; D gene ambiguous. V was pared by 3 bases and J by 1 base, with 7 bases between. This CDR3 is built from 13 residues. The CDR3 sequence: CASSFSDSYEQYF. The CDR3 DNA sequence: TGTGCCAGCAGTTTTTCGGATTCCTACGAGCAGTACTTC.

This clonotype was counted ten times or more. The chain is built from TRBV12-3 or TRBV12-4 and TRBJ2-2, with a weak D call TRBD2 (6 bases). Trimming shortened V by 6 bases and J by 4 bases, and 9 bases separated the two germline ends. This CDR3 contains 13 residues. The CDR3 DNA follows: TGTGCCAGCAGAGGGACTGTCACCGGGGAGCTGTTTTTT. Translating it yields CASRGTVTGELFF.

This clonotype has at least ten counts. The chain is built from TRBV20-1 and TRBJ2-1, with 13 bases fitting TRBD2. With 3 bases clipped from V and 8 bases from J, the junction kept 7 bases outside the gene matches. Germline V CDR1 and CDR2: DFQATT, SNEGSKA (reference sequence). CDR3 size: 15 residues. The DNA for the CDR3 is TGCAGTGCTAGGGGTGGACTAGCGGGAGAACATGAGCAGTTCTTC. Protein sequence: CSARGGLAGEHEQFF.

This clonotype was counted a few times. At one end the junction does not follow the germline gene, possibly because of a read error. The rearrangement links TRBV7-7 to TRBJ2-5; 15 nucleotides agree with TRBD2. Germline CDR1 is SSHAT and CDR2 is FNYEAQ (reference sequence). This CDR3 has 17 residues. The CDR3 DNA sequence: TGTGCTAGCAGCTTAGGACTAGCGGGAGGGTACCAAGAGACCCAGTACTTC. This sequence encodes CASSLGLAGGYQETQYF.